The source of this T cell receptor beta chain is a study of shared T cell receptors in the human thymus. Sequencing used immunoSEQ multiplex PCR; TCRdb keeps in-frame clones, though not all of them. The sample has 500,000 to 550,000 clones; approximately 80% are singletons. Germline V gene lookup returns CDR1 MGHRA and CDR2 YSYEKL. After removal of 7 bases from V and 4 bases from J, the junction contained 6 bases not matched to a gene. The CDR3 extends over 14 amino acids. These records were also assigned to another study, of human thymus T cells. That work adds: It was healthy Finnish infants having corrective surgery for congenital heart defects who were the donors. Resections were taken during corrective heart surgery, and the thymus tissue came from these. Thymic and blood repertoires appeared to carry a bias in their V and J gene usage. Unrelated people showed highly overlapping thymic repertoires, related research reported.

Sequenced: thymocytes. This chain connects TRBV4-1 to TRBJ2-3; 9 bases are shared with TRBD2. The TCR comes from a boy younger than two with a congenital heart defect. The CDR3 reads CASTWLAGSDTQYF. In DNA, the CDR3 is TGCGCCAGCACGTGGCTAGCGGGGTCAGATACGCAGTATTTT.